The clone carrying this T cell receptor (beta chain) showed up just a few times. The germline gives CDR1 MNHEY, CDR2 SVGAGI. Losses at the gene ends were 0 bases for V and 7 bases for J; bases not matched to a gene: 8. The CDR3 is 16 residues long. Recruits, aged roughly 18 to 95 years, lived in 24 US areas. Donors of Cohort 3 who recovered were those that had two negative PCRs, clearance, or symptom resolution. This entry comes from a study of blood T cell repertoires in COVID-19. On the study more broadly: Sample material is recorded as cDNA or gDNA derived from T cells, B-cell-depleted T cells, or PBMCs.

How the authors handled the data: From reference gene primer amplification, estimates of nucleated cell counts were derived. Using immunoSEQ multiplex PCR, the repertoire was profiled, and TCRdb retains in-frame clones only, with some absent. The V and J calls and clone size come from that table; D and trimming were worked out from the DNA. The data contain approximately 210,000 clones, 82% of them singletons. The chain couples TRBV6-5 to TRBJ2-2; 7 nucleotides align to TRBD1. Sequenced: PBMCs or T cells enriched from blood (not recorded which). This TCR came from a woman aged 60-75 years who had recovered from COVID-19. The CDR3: CASSYSGTERHGELFF. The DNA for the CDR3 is TGTGCCAGCAGTTACTCCGGGACAGAAAGGCACGGGGAGCTGTTTTTT.